This T cell receptor (beta chain) was found in a study of cytomegalovirus exposure and HLA in healthy donors. General observations from the study: Later work associated 16,951 TCR beta sequences with HLA alleles at 0.05 false discovery rate.

This PCR relied on a set of 60 Vbeta primers and 13 Jbeta primers. Clones were sequenced by immunoSEQ multiplex PCR, and TCRdb holds only the in-frame ones, with some missing. The data contain over 80,000 clones, about 67% of them singletons. On this clone: Its antigen is not identified. It is likely a read error, because the conserved phenylalanine at the end of the CDR3 is missing.

The source material was PBMCs. The origin of this receptor is a woman between 18 and 30 years old in good health and CMV-seropositive.

The CDR3 is CASSSATGIAYEQYL. The CDR3 nucleotides read TGTGCCAGCAGTTCCGCGACGGGAATCGCCTACGAGCAGTACCTC. The chain joins TRBV6-5 to TRBJ2-7, with D perhaps TRBD2 (5 bases). There are 15 residues in the CDR3. V lost 4 bases to trimming and J lost 2 bases, with 15 bases between them. Germline V gene data show CDR1 as MNHEY and CDR2 as SVGAGI.